This record covers a single T cell receptor beta chain. Antigen: not known. This sample was taken from a study of blood T cells in healthy people across ages. Every participating donor contributed 8.5 to 10 milliliters of peripheral blood through a draw. Every sample yielded at least 6.5 million isolated PBMCs. Sample-barcoded 5' priming and a J-beta primer mix drove a second PCR of roughly 7 to 11 cycles. TCRdb re-analysed the 5' RACE reads in MiXCR, keeping a single row per CDR3 protein. The sample contains around 1.1 million distinct CDR3 sequences, under 40% of which appear only once. Regarding the study as a whole: Higher diversity and more naive CD4+ cells were features of long-lived donors, compared to aged donors. Per million T cells, TCR beta diversity dropped about linearly as age rose.

Sequenced input: blood. The sequence came from a man between 18 and 29 years old in good health.

CDR3 DNA sequence: TGCGCCAGCAGCTTGGTCCTAGCGGGGGAAGAGACCCAGTTCTTC. Translation gives CASSLVLAGEETQFF. This rearrangement joins TRBV5-1 to TRBJ2-1; 10 bases are a match to TRBD2. Germline lookup yields CDR1 SGHRS and CDR2 YFSETQ. Germline trimming cut 0 bases from V and 13 bases from J; bases unmatched to any gene: 10. The CDR3 length is 15 residues. The complete variable domain, with remaining parts taken from reference TRBV5-1 and TRBJ2-1, reads KAGVTQTPRYLIKTRGQQVTLSCSPISGHRSVSWYQQTPGQGLQFLFEYFSETQRNKGNFPGRFSGRQFSNSRSEMNVSTLELGDSALYLCASSLVLAGEETQFFGPGTRLTVL.